The 7 T cell receptor beta chains listed next were all sequenced from one sample in a study of CXCR3-negative and CXCR3-positive naive CD8 T cells. Study-wide findings and caveats: TRB CDR3s of CXCR3-positive naive cells were more hydrophobic than those of CXCR3-negative naive cells.

Their target antigens are unknown. The method, 5' RACE with UMI labels, was used to prepare the TRB cDNA libraries. TCRdb reprocessed the 5' RACE reads and keeps a single row for each CDR3 protein, giving no DNA. This sample lists about 70,000 distinct CDR3 sequences; its ten largest clones have roughly 0.74%. The sequenced sample consisted of naive CXCR3+ CD8+ T cells from blood. The sample's subset: CD45RO-CCR7+CD27+CD95- naive CD8+ T cells expressing CXCR3 (TNR3+). These receptors came from a human donor in good health. Some clones in this sample may be carry-over from other donors' samples.

The chain recombines TRBV7-9 with TRBJ2-1; TCRdb's D call, TRBD2, is unchecked because there is no DNA. The CDR3 is made up of 16 amino acids. CDR1 and CDR2 from the germline V gene are SEHNR and FQNEAQ (reference sequence). This chain's CDR3 is CASSLRERGGRDEQFF.

The J gene is TRBJ2-7, the V gene TRBV7-6; TCRdb proposes TRBD1, but this gene call is untestable without DNA. The length of the CDR3 is 13 residues. Germline V gene data show CDR1 as SGHVS and CDR2 as FNYEAQ. This CDR3 is CASGRVGGHEQYF.

V is TRBV20-1 and J is TRBJ2-1; TCRdb selects TRBD1, and the lack of DNA leaves this call unchecked. From germline, CDR1 is DFQATT and CDR2 SNEGSKA (reference sequence). The CDR3 extends over 13 amino acids. CDR3 residues: CSAFEDGNDEQFF.

The CDR3 here is CASRPYSEGEKLFF. The chain joins TRBV27 to TRBJ1-4; TCRdb's D gene call, TRBD1, goes unchecked for lack of DNA. CDR3 length: 14 residues. In germline, CDR1 is MNHEY, CDR2 SMNVEV (reference sequence).

The chain couples TRBV7-9 to TRBJ2-1; absent DNA, TCRdb's TRBD2 call cannot be checked. The CDR3 is made up of 15 amino acids. CDR1 SEHNR and CDR2 FQNEAQ come from the germline V gene (reference sequence). CDR3 in amino acids: CASNGGASSYNEQFF.

The chain carries TRBV7-2 and TRBJ2-3; TCRdb reports TRBD1, a call that lacks DNA to check it against. This CDR3 comprises 15 residues. Germline CDR1 is SGHTA and CDR2 is FQGNSA. The CDR3 reads CASSLVAGGRDTQYF.

The chain recombines TRBV7-9 with TRBJ2-7; TCRdb proposes TRBD1, but this gene call is untestable without DNA. This CDR3 comprises 12 residues. Germline CDR1 is SEHNR and CDR2 is FQNEAQ (reference sequence). The CDR3 is CASTSQGNEQYF.